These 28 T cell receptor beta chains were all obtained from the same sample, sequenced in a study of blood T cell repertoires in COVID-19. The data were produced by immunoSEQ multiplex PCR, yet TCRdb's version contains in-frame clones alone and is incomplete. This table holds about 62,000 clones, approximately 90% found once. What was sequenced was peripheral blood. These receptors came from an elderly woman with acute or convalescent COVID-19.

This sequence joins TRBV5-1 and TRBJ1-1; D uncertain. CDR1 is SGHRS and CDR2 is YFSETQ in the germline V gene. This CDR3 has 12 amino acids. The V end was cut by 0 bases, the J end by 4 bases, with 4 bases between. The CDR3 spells CASSLGVTEAFF. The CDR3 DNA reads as TGCGCCAGCAGCTTGGGAGTCACTGAAGCTTTCTTT.

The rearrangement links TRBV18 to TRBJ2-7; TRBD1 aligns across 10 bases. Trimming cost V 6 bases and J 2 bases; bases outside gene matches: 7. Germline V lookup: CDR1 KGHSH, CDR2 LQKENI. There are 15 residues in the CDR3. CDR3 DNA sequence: TGTGCCAGCTCGGATCCGGGACAGGGGACCTACGAGCAGTACTTC. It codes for CASSDPGQGTYEQYF.

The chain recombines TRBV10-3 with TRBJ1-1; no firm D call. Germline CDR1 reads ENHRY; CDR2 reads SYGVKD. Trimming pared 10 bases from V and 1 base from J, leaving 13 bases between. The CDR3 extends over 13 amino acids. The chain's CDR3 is CATQADSNTEAFF. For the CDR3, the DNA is TGTGCCACCCAAGCGGACTCGAACACTGAAGCTTTCTTT.

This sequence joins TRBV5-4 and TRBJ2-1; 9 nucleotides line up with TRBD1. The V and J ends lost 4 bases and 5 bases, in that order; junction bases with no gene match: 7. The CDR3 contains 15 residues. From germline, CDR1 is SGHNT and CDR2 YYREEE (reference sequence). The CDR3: CASSLWGQGHNEQFF. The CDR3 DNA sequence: TGTGCCAGCAGCCTATGGGGACAGGGCCACAATGAGCAGTTCTTC.

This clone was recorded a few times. CDR3 sequence reads: CASSLVAGPLNTEAFF. CDR3 DNA: TGTGCCAGCAGCTTAGTGGCAGGGCCTCTAAACACTGAAGCTTTCTTT. The chain couples TRBV7-8 to TRBJ1-1, with a possible D match to TRBD1 (5 bases). Trimming left V 1 base short and J 2 bases short, with 14 bases between. The CDR3 has 16 residues. The germline gives CDR1 SGHVS, CDR2 FQNEAQ.

The CDR3 nucleotides read TGTGCCAGCAGGCCCACAGGGATCAACGAGCAGTACTTC. Amino acid sequence: CASRPTGINEQYF. V usage is TRBV6-5 and J usage is TRBJ2-7, with D perhaps TRBD1 (6 bases). This CDR3 is built from 13 residues. CDR1 and CDR2 from the germline V gene are MNHEY and SVGAGI. V lost 6 bases and J 5 bases, leaving 14 bases between the germline ends.

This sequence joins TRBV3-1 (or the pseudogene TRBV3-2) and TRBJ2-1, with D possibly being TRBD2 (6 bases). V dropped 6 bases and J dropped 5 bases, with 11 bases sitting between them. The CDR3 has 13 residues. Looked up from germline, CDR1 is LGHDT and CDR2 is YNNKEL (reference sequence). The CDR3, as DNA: TGTGCCAGCAGGGGACTGGATAACAATGAGCAGTTCTTC. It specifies CASRGLDNNEQFF.

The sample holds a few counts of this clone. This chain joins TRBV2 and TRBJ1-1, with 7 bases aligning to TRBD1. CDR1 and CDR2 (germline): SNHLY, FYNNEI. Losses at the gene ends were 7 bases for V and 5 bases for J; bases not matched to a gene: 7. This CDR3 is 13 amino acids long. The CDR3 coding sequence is TGTGCCAGCATTAGACAGGGAGGAACTGAAGCTTTCTTT. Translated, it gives CASIRQGGTEAFF.

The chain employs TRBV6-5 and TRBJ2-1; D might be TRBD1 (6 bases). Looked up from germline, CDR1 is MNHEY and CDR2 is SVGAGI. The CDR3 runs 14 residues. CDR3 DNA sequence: TGTGACAACTTGGGAAGGACAGCTGACAATGAGCAGTTCTTC. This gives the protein CDNLGRTADNEQFF.

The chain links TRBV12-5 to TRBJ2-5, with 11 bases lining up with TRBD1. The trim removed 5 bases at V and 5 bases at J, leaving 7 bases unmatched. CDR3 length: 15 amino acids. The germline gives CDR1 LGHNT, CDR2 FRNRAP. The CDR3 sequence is CASGPRDRGGETQYF. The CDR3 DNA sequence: TGTGCTAGTGGTCCCCGGGACAGGGGGGGTGAGACCCAGTACTTC.

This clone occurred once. The CDR3 DNA is TGTGCCAGCTCAAATCAGCGGGGTGACTACAATGAGCAGTTCTTC. Translated, it gives CASSNQRGDYNEQFF. This chain connects TRBV18 to TRBJ2-1; 7 positions match TRBD2. Germline V gene sequence: CDR1 KGHSH, CDR2 LQKENI. CDR3 size: 15 residues. The V and J ends lost 5 bases and 3 bases, in that order; junction bases with no gene match: 7.

Here the CDR3 DNA reads TGTGCCAGCAGTTTACAGGGTTGGGGCACTGAAGCTTTCTTT. Amino acid sequence: CASSLQGWGTEAFF. This sequence joins TRBV6-5 and TRBJ1-1; tentatively, D is TRBD1 (6 bases). The germline CDR1 and CDR2 sequences are MNHEY and SVGAGI. The V and J ends lost 4 bases and 4 bases respectively, with 13 bases between them. The CDR3 spans 14 residues.

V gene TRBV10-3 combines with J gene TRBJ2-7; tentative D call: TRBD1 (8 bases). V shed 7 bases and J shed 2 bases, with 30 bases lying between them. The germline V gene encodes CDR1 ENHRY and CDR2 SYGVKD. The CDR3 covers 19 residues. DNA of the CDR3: TGTGCCATCATGGGGGGGATTGGGACAGGTTCACGAAATACCTACGAGCAGTACTTC. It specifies CAIMGGIGTGSRNTYEQYF.

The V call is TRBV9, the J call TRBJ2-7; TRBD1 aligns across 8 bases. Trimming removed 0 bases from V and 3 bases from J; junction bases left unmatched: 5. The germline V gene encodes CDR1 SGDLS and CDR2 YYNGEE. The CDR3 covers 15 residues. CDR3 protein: CASSVGAGGLYEQYF. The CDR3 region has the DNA TGTGCCAGCAGCGTAGGAGCAGGGGGCCTCTACGAGCAGTACTTC.

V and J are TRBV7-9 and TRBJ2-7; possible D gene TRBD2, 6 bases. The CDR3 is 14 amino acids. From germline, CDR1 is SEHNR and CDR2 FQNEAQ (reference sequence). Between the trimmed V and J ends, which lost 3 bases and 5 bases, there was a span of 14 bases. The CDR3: CASSLDGGLHEQYF. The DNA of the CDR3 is TGTGCCAGCAGCTTGGATGGGGGACTCCACGAGCAGTACTTC.

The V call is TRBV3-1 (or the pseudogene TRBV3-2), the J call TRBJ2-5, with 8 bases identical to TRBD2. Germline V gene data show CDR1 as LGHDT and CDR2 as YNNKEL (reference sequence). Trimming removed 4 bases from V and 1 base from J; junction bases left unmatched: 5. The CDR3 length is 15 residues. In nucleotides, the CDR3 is TGTGCCAGCAGCCTCCCGGGGGGGTTCCAAGAGACCCAGTACTTC. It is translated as CASSLPGGFQETQYF.

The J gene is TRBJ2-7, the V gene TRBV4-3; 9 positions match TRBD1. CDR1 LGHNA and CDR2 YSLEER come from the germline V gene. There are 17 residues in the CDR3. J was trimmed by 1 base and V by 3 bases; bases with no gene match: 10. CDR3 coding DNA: TGCGCCAGCAGCCACGTTGGGATGGGGACAGGGTCCTACGAGCAGTACTTC. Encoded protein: CASSHVGMGTGSYEQYF.

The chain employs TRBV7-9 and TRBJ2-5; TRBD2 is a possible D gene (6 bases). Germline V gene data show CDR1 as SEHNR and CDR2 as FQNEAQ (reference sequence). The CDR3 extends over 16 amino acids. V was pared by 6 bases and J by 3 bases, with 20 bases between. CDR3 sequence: CASSSRAGRREETQYF. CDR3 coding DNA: TGTGCCAGCAGTTCCAGGGCGGGAAGACGCGAAGAGACCCAGTACTTC.

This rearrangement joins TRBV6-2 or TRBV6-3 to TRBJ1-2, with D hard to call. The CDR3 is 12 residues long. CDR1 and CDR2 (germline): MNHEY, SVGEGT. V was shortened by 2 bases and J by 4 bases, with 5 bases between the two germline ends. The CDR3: CASSYGSYGYTF. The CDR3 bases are TGTGCCAGCAGTTACGGTAGCTATGGCTACACCTTC.

The CDR3 DNA follows: TGTGCCAGTAGTCCGAGTCCTGGCACAGATACGCAGTATTTT. It codes for CASSPSPGTDTQYF. The chain recombines TRBV19 with TRBJ2-3; D unresolved. The CDR3 spans 14 residues. Germline CDR1 is LNHDA and CDR2 is SQIVND (reference sequence). V was cut by 5 bases and J by 1 base, with 10 bases left in between.

CDR3 nucleotides: TGTGCCAGCAGCTATTCCCGGCTAGCGGGATACAATGAGCAGTTCTTC. It yields the protein CASSYSRLAGYNEQFF. The chain employs TRBV7-8 and TRBJ2-1, with 9 bases identical to TRBD2. The CDR3 runs to 16 residues. V lost 4 bases, J lost 4 bases, and 8 bases stayed unmatched. The germline V gene encodes CDR1 SGHVS and CDR2 FQNEAQ.

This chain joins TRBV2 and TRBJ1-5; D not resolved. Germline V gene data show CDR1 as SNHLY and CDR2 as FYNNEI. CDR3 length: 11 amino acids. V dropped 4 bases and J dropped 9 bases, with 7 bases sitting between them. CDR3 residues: CASSVSRPQHF. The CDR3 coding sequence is TGTGCCAGCAGTGTTAGCCGGCCCCAGCATTTT. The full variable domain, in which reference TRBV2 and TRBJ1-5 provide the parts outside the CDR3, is EPEVTQTPSHQVTQMGQEVILRCVPISNHLYFYWYRQILGQKVEFLVSFYNNEISEKSEIFDDQFSVERPDGSNFTLKIRSTKLEDSAMYFCASSVSRPQHFGDGTRLSIL.

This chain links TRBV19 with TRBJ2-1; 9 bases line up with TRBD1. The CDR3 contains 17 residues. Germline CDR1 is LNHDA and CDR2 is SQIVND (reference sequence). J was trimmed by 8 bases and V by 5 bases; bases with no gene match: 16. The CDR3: CASSLNVPGQGPHEQFF. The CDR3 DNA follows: TGTGCCAGTAGTCTTAACGTACCGGGACAGGGTCCTCATGAGCAGTTCTTC.

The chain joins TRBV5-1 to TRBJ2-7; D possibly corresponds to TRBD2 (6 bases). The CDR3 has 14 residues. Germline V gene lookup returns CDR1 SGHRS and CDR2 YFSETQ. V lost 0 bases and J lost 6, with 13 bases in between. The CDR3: CASSLGLDNGEQYF. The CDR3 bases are TGCGCCAGCAGCTTGGGACTAGACAACGGCGAGCAGTACTTC.

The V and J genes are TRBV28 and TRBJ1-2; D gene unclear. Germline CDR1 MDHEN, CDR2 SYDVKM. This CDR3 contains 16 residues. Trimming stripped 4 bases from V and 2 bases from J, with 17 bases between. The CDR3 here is CASSSTDIRQNYGYTF. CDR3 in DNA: TGTGCCAGCAGTTCAACCGACATCCGGCAGAACTATGGCTACACCTTC.

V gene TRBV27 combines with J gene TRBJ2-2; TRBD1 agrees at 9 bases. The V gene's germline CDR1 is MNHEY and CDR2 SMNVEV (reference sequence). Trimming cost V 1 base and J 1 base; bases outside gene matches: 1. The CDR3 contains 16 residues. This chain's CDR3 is CASSLWGQGNTGELFF. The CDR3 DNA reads TGTGCCAGCAGTTTATGGGGACAGGGGAACACCGGGGAGCTGTTTTTT.

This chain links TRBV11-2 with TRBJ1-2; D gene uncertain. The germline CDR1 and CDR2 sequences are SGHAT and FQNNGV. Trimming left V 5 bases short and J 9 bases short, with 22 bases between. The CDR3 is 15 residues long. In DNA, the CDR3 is TGTGCCAGCAGCCATCGGGAGGCCCCCTCCTCTCGCTACACCTTC. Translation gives CASSHREAPSSRYTF.

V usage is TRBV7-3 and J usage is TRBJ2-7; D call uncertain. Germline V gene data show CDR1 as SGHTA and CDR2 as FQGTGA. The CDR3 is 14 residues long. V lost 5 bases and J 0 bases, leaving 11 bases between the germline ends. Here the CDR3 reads CASSPTGTSYEQYF. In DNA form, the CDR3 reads TGTGCCAGCAGCCCCACGGGTACCTCCTACGAGCAGTACTTC.